This TCR beta chain was captured in a study of T cells in localized non-small cell lung cancer. General study findings and limits: Multi-region tumor sequencing was not done, so intratumor heterogeneity could not be excluded. Longer overall survival was associated with a higher density of T cells in the blood. Uninvolved adjacent lung showed peak T cell clonality, exceeding tumor. In adjacent lung, a median roughly 56 of the top 100 tumor clones were found.

Sequencing was performed with immunoSEQ multiplex PCR; in TCRdb, only in-frame clones are kept and a portion is missing. The data show roughly 1,500 clones, with around 25% seen just once and around 20% held by the top ten. In the case of this clone: Its antigen is still unknown. The sample holds other DNA sequences that translate to the same CDR3.

This CDR3 region has 14 residues. J lost 2 bases, V lost 5 bases, and 6 bases had no gene match. Looked up from germline, CDR1 is KGHSH and CDR2 is LQKENI. Material: lung tumor tissue, obtained before any cancer treatment. The V and J genes are TRBV18 and TRBJ2-7; 7 bases map to TRBD1. The clonotype comes from a female donor older than 55 with stage II lung adenocarcinoma. In nucleotides, the CDR3 is TGTGCCAGCTCAACCAGGGACAGAGCCTACGAGCAGTACTTC. It translates to CASSTRDRAYEQYF.